What follows is one T cell receptor (beta chain) and its context. The antigen is unknown. These data are taken from a study of cytomegalovirus exposure and HLA in healthy donors. Study outcomes and limitations: Across HLA loci, a later analysis found differing TCR association rates, with DRB1 most and HLA-C fewest. It was reported that the classifier diagnosed cytomegalovirus status with high specificity and sensitivity in both the original and validation cohorts. TCR beta V segments were, for the most part, productive about 90% or about 30% of the time in an earlier analysis.

13 Jbeta primers and 60 Vbeta primers were used for the PCR. TCRdb keeps only in-frame clones here, not all; method: immunoSEQ multiplex PCR. The sample has some 150,000 clones; about three quarters are singletons. J lost 1 base, V lost 5 bases, and 6 bases had no gene match. This CDR3 is 15 amino acids long. The germline CDR1 and CDR2 sequences are KGHSH and LQKENI. V is TRBV18 and J is TRBJ1-1, with 8 bases matching TRBD1. Sequencing was performed on PBMCs. The receptor's source is a man aged 40-55 years in good health and CMV-seropositive. CDR3 protein: CASSRVGQANTEAFF. The CDR3 DNA sequence: TGTGCCAGCTCAAGGGTGGGACAGGCGAACACTGAAGCTTTCTTT.